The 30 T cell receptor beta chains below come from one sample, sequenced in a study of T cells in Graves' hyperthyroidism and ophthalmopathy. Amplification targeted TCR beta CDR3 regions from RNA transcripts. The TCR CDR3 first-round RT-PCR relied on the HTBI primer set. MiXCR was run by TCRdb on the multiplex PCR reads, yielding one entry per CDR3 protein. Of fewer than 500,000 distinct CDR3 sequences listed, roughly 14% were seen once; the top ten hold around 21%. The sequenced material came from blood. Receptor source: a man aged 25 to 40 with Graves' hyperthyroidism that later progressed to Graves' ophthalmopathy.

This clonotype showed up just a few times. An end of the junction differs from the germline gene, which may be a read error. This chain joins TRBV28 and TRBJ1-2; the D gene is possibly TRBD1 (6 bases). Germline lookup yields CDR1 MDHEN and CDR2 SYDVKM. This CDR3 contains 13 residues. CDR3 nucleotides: TGTGCCAGCAGTTTAAGGGGGAACTATGGCCACACCTTC. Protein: CASSLRGNYGHTF.

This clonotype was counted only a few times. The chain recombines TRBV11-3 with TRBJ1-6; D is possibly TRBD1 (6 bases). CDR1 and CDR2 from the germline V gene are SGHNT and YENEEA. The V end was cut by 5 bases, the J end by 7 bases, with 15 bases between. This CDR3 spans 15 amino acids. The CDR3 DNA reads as TGTGCCAGCAGCCTCCAATCACAGGGAAATTCACCCCTCCACTTT. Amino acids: CASSLQSQGNSPLHF.

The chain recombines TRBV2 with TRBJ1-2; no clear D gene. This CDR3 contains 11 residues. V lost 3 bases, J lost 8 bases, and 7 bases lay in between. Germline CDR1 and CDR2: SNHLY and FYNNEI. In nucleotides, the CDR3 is TGTGCCAGCAGTGAGATGGGCGGCTACACCTTC. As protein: CASSEMGGYTF.

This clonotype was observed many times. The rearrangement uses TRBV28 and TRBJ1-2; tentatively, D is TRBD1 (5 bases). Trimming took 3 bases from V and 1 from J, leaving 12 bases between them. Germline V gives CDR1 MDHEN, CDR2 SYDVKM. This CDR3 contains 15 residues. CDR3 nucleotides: TGTGCCAGCAGTTTTGGGGACTTAATTAACTATGGCTACACCTTC. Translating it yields CASSFGDLINYGYTF.

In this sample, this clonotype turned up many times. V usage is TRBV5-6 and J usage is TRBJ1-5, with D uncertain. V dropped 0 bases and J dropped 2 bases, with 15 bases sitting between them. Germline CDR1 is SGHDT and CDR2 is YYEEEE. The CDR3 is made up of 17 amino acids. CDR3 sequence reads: CASSLGAGSRGNQPQHF. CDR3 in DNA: TGTGCCAGCAGCTTGGGTGCGGGGTCAAGGGGCAATCAGCCCCAGCATTTT.

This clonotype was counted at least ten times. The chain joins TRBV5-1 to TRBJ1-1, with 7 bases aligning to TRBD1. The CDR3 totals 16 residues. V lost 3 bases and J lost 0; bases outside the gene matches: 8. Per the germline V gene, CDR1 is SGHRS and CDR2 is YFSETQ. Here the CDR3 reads CASSYGQDSMNTEAFF. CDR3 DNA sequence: TGCGCCAGCAGCTACGGACAGGACTCCATGAACACTGAAGCTTTCTTT.

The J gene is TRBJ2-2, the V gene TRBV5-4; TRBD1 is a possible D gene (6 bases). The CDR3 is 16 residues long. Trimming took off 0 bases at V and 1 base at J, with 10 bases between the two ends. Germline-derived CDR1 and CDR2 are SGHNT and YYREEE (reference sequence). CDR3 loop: CASSLGQGQNTGELFF. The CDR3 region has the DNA TGTGCCAGCAGCTTGGGGCAGGGACAGAACACCGGGGAGCTGTTTTTT.

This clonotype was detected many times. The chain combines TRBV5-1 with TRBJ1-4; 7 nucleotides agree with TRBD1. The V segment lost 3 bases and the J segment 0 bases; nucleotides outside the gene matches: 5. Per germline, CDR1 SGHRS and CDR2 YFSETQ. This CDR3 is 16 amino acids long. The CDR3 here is CASSSIGTATNEKLFF. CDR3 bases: TGCGCCAGCAGCTCCATAGGGACAGCAACTAATGAAAAACTGTTTTTT.

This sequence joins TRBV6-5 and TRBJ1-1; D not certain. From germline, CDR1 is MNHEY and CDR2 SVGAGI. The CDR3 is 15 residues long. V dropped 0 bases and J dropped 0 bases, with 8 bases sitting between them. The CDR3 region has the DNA TGTGCCAGCAGTTACTCTCCGGGGATGAACACTGAAGCTTTCTTT. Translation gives CASSYSPGMNTEAFF.

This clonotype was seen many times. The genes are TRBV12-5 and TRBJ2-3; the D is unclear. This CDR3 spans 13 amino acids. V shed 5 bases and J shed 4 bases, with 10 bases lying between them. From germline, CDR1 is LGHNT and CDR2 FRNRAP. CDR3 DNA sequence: TGTGCTAGTGGTCCTCCCCTAGCAGATACGCAGTATTTT. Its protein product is CASGPPLADTQYF.

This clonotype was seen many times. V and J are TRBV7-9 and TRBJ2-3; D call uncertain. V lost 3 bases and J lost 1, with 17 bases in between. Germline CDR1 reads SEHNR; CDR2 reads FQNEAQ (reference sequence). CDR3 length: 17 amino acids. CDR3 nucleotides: TGTGCCAGCAGCTTCCCGCTGGGTGGTGGAGGCACAGATACGCAGTATTTT. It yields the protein CASSFPLGGGGTDTQYF. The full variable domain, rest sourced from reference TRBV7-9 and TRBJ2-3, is DTGVSQNPRHKITKRGQNVTFRCDPISEHNRLYWYRQTLGQGPEFLTYFQNEAQLEKSRLLSDRFSAERPKGSFSTLEIQRTEQGDSAMYLCASSFPLGGGGTDTQYFGPGTRLTVL.

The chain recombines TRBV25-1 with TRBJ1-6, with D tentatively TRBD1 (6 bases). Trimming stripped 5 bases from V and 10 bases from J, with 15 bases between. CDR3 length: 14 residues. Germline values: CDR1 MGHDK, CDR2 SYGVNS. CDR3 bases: TGTGCCAGCAGTAACACAGGGTTGGCCTCACCCCTCCACTTT. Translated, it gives CASSNTGLASPLHF.

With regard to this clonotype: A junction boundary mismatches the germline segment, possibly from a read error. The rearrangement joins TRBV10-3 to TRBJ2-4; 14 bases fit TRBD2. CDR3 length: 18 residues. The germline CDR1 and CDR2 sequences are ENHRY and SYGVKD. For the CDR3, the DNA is TGTGCCATCAGTCCGGGACTAGCGGGAGTTCTAGCCAAAAACGTTCAGTACTTC. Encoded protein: CAISPGLAGVLAKNVQYF.

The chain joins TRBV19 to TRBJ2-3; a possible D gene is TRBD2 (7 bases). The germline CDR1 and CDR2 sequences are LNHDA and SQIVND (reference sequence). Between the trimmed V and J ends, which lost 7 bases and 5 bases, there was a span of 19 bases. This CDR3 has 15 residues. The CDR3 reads CASTLWGGVGDTQYF. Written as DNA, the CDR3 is TGTGCCAGTACCCTGTGGGGGGGCGTAGGAGATACGCAGTATTTT.

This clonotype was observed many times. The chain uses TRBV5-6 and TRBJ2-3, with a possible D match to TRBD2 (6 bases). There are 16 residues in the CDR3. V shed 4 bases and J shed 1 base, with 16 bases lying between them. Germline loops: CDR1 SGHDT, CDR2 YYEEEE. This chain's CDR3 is CASSTPVGGGTDTQYF. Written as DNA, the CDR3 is TGTGCCAGCAGCACACCTGTGGGGGGAGGCACAGATACGCAGTATTTT.

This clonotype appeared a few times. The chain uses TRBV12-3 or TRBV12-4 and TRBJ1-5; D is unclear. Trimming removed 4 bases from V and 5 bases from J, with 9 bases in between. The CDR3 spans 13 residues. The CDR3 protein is CASSYDPDQPQHF. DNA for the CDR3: TGTGCCAGCAGTTACGACCCAGATCAGCCCCAGCATTTT.

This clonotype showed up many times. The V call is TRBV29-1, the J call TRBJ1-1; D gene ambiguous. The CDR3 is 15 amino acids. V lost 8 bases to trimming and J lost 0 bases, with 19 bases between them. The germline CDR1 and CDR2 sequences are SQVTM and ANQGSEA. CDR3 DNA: TGCAGCCTCTACCGGGTGAGAGTTATGAACACTGAAGCTTTCTTT. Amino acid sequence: CSLYRVRVMNTEAFF.

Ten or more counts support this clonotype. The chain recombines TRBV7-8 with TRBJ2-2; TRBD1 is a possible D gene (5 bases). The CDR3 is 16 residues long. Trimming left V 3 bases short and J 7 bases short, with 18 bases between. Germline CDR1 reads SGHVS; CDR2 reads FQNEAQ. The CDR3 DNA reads TGTGCCAGCAGCTTGGATAACCCAGGGCGAGGCGGGGAGCTGTTTTTT. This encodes CASSLDNPGRGGELFF.

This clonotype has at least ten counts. The CDR3 is CASSLTLSRGAGELFF. The CDR3 nucleotides read TGTGCCAGCAGCTTAACTTTGTCTCGCGGAGCCGGGGAGCTGTTTTTT. J is TRBJ2-2 and V is TRBV11-2; no reliable D call. The CDR3 is 16 residues long. The germline V gene has CDR1 SGHAT and CDR2 FQNNGV. V lost 2 bases and J 6 bases, leaving 16 bases between the germline ends. Full variable domain (outside the CDR3, taken from reference TRBV11-2 and TRBJ2-2): EAGVAQSPRYKIIEKRQSVAFWCNPISGHATLYWYQQILGQGPKLLIQFQNNGVVDDSQLPKDRFSAERLKGVDSTLKIQPAKLEDSAVYLCASSLTLSRGAGELFFGEGSRLTVL.

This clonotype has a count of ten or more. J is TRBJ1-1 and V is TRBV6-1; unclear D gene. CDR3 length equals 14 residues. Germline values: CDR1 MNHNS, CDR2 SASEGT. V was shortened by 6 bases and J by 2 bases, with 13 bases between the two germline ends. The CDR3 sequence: CASSAMRVNTEAFF. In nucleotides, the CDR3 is TGTGCCAGCAGCGCCATGAGAGTTAACACTGAAGCTTTCTTT.

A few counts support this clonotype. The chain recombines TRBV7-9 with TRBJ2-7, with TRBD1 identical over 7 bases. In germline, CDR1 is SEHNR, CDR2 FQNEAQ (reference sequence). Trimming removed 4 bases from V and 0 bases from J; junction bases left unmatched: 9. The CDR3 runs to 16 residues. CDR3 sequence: CASSSPSTGSSYEQYF. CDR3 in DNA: TGTGCCAGCAGCTCACCATCGACAGGGAGCTCCTACGAGCAGTACTTC.

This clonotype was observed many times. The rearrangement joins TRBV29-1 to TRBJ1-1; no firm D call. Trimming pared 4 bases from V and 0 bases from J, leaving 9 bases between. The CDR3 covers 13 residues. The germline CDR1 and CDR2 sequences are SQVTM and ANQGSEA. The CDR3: CSVVGRMNTEAFF. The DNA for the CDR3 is TGCAGCGTTGTAGGGCGGATGAACACTGAAGCTTTCTTT.

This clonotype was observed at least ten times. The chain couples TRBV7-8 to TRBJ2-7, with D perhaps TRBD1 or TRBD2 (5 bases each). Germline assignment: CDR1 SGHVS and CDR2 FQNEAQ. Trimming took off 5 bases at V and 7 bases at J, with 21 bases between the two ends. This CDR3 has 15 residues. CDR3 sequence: CASSPLGTAVREQYF. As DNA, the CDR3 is TGTGCCAGCAGCCCTCTTGGGACGGCAGTGAGGGAGCAGTACTTC.

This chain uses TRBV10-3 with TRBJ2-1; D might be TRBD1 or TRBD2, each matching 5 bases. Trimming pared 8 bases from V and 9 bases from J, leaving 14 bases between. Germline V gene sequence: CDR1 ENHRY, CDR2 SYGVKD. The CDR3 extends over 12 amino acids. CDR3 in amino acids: CAILKEGSEQFF. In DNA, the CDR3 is TGTGCCATCCTTAAAGAGGGGAGTGAGCAGTTCTTC.

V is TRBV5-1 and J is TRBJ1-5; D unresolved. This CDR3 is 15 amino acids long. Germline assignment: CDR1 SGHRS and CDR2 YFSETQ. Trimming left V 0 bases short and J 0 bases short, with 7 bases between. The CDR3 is CASSLARYSNQPQHF. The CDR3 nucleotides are TGCGCCAGCAGCTTGGCAAGATATAGCAATCAGCCCCAGCATTTT.

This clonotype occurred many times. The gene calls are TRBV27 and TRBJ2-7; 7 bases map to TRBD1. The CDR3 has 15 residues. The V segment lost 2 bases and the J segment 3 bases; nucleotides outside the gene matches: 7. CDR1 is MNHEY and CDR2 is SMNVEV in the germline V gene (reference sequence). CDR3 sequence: CASSLSLDRVYEQYF. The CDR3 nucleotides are TGTGCCAGCAGTTTAAGTTTAGACAGGGTCTACGAGCAGTACTTC.

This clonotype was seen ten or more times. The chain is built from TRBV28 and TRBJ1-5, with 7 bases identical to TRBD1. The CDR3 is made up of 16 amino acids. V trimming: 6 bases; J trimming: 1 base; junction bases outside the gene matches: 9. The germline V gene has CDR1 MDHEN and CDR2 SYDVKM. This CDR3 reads CASRARDRGSNQPQHF. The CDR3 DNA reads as TGTGCCAGCAGGGCCCGGGACAGAGGAAGCAATCAGCCCCAGCATTTT.

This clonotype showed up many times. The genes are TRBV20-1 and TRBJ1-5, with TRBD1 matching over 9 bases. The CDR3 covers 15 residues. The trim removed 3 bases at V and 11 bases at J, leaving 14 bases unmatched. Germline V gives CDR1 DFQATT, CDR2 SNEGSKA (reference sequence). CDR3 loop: CSARPDRGGRGAQHF. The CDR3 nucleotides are TGCAGTGCTAGGCCGGACAGGGGCGGCAGGGGAGCCCAGCATTTT.

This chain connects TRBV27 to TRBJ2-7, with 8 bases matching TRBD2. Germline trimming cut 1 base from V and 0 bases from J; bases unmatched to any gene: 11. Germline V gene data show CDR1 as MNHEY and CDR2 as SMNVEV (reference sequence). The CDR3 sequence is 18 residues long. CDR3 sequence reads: CASSLLGIIAGISYEQYF. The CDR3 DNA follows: TGTGCCAGCAGTTTATTGGGCATCATAGCGGGAATCTCCTACGAGCAGTACTTC.

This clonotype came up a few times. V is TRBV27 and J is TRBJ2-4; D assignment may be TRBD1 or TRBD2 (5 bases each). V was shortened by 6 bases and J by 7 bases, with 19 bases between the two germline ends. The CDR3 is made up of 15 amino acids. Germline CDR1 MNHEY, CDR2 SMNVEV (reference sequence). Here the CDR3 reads CASSSPGARRNIQYF. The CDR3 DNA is TGTGCCAGCAGCTCCCCCGGGGCCCGAAGGAACATTCAGTACTTC.